The clone carrying this T cell receptor (beta chain) has at least ten counts. Authors of the study amplified TCR beta CDR3 regions from RNA transcripts. The HTBI set primed first-round TCR CDR3 RT-PCR. TCRdb ran MiXCR on the multiplex PCR reads and lists one entry per CDR3 protein. The sample records roughly 300,000 distinct CDR3 sequences, about 25% being singletons. The data originate from a study of T cells in Graves' hyperthyroidism and ophthalmopathy. This CDR3 has 13 amino acids. Germline values: CDR1 KGHDR, CDR2 SFDVKD. The V end was cut by 9 bases, the J end by 5 bases, with 15 bases between. The receptor's source is a man in his forties with Graves' hyperthyroidism that later progressed to Graves' ophthalmopathy. Sequenced material: blood. The chain combines TRBV24-1 with TRBJ2-5; D may correspond to TRBD1 or TRBD2 (6 bases each). This CDR3 reads CATGGGREETQYF. The DNA of the CDR3 is TGTGCCACCGGAGGGGGGAGAGAGGAGACCCAGTACTTC.